Below are 3 T cell receptor beta chains sequenced from a single sample in a study of CD8+CD57+ T cells in acquired aplastic anemia. For CDR3 and TCR beta VDJ profiling, genomic DNA was the template used. Each CDR3 protein gets one entry after TCRdb re-called the reads with MiXCR. Altogether around 430,000 distinct CDR3 sequences are present, less than 35% being singletons, with the ten largest covering nearly 0.85%. Individuals selected for sequencing had exhibited CD8+CD57+ cell expansion on flow cytometry. The sample consisted of sorted CD4+, CD8+, or CD8+CD57+ T cells (not recorded which) from PBMCs. The origin of the receptors is a human donor with aplastic anemia.

The chain is built from TRBV11-2 and TRBJ2-7, with TRBD2 matching 7 bases. The CDR3 extends over 18 amino acids. V was pared by 0 bases and J by 2 bases, with 13 bases of the junction left unmatched. Germline CDR1 SGHAT, CDR2 FQNNGV. CDR3 coding DNA: TGTGCCAGCAGCTTAGATCGGACTAGTCGGGTCCCGACCTACGAGCAGTACTTC. This codes for CASSLDRTSRVPTYEQYF.

In this sample, this clonotype turned up many times. The chain couples TRBV25-1 to TRBJ1-2, with 7 bases aligning to TRBD1. Germline CDR1 is MGHDK and CDR2 is SYGVNS. The V and J ends lost 7 bases and 7 bases, in that order; junction bases with no gene match: 6. This CDR3 has 12 amino acids. In DNA form, the CDR3 reads TGTGCCAGCACCGACAGGGAGGGTGGCTACACCTTC. Translation: CASTDREGGYTF.

The CDR3 loop is CATHGGIGMNYGYTF. CDR3 bases: TGTGCCACCCATGGAGGGATAGGGATGAACTATGGCTACACCTTC. The rearrangement links TRBV19 to TRBJ1-2; D not resolved. This CDR3 spans 15 amino acids. Trimming removed 10 bases from V and 2 bases from J, with 20 bases in between. Germline V gives CDR1 LNHDA, CDR2 SQIVND (reference sequence).